This T cell receptor beta chain was found in a study of T cells in Graves' hyperthyroidism and ophthalmopathy. Researchers took RNA transcripts and amplified the TCR beta CDR3 regions from them. A set of HTBI primers served as the primers for a first-round RT-PCR of the TCR CDR3. TCRdb analysed the multiplex PCR reads with MiXCR anew, one entry per CDR3 protein. The sample lists approximately 620,000 distinct CDR3 sequences, approximately 15% occurring once. The CDR3 has 14 residues. CDR1 is SEHNR and CDR2 is FQNEAQ in the germline V gene (reference sequence). Between the trimmed V and J ends, which lost 1 base and 2 bases, there was a span of 9 bases.

The TCR was taken from a woman in her thirties or forties with Graves' ophthalmopathy. The material sequenced was blood. The genes are TRBV7-9 and TRBJ2-7; no definite D call. As DNA, the CDR3 is TGTGCCAGCAGCTTAGAGGTCGGCCCCTACGAGCAGTACTTC. Translating gives CASSLEVGPYEQYF.